This is a list of T cell receptor beta chains from one sample in a study of T cells in Graves' hyperthyroidism and ophthalmopathy. MiXCR, run by TCRdb on the multiplex PCR reads, gives a single entry per CDR3 protein. The sample includes around 600,000 distinct CDR3 sequences, 15% to 19% of them seen just once. The specimen sequenced was blood. The receptors here all came from a woman in her twenties or thirties with Graves' hyperthyroidism. The CDR3 runs from the conserved cysteine through the conserved F or W. D genes are given only for firm matches. For some rows the clone size is stated as once, few or many, or as a class when expanded; others skip it.

CDR3nt: TGCAGCGTTGCAAGACTAGCGGGAGAGGGTGAGCAGTTCTTC
CDR3aa: CSVARLAGEGEQFF
abundance: NA
d_gene: TRBD2
v_gene: TRBV29-1
j_gene: TRBJ2-1

CDR3nt: TGTGCCAGCAGCTCCTACGGAGCGGGAGATACGCAGTATTTT
CDR3aa: CASSSYGAGDTQYF
abundance: NA
d_gene: NA
v_gene: TRBV7-2
j_gene: TRBJ2-3

CDR3nt: TGCAGTGCTAAGCGGTCCTCCTACGAGCAGTACTTC
CDR3aa: CSAKRSSYEQYF
abundance: many
d_gene: NA
v_gene: TRBV20-1
j_gene: TRBJ2-7

CDR3nt: TGTGCCAGCAGCTTAGGGGTAGCGGGCGGTTTCGGGGAGCTGTTTTTT
CDR3aa: CASSLGVAGGFGELFF
abundance: many
d_gene: TRBD2
v_gene: TRBV7-2
j_gene: TRBJ2-2

CDR3nt: TGTGCCAGCAGAGTTGGATCCGGGGAGCTGTTTTTT
CDR3aa: CASRVGSGELFF
abundance: NA
d_gene: NA
v_gene: TRBV12-3/TRBV12-4
j_gene: TRBJ2-2

CDR3nt: TGTGCCAGCAGCTCGCGAGCGGCGGGAGATACGCAGTATTTT
CDR3aa: CASSSRAAGDTQYF
abundance: few
d_gene: NA
v_gene: TRBV5-4
j_gene: TRBJ2-3

CDR3nt: TGTGCCAGCAGCCTGGTGGATCCTAGCACAGATACGCAGTATTTT
CDR3aa: CASSLVDPSTDTQYF
abundance: many
d_gene: NA
v_gene: TRBV27
j_gene: TRBJ2-3

CDR3nt: TGTGCCAGCAGCCATAAAGCTAGCGGTACCTACGAGCAGTACTTC
CDR3aa: CASSHKASGTYEQYF
abundance: NA
d_gene: TRBD2
v_gene: TRBV3-1
j_gene: TRBJ2-7

CDR3nt: TGTGCCAGCAGCTTAGACAAGAGCTCCTACAATGAGCAGTTCTTC
CDR3aa: CASSLDKSSYNEQFF
abundance: many
d_gene: NA
v_gene: TRBV7-2
j_gene: TRBJ2-1

CDR3nt: TGTGCCAGCAGCCCTCCCGCCGGATTGGGTAATTCACCCCTCCACTTT
CDR3aa: CASSPPAGLGNSPLHF
abundance: many
d_gene: NA
v_gene: TRBV6-1
j_gene: TRBJ1-6

CDR3nt: TGTGCCAGCAGTAAGGGATCCCTTTATAATTCACCCCTCCACTTT
CDR3aa: CASSKGSLYNSPLHF
abundance: NA
d_gene: NA
v_gene: TRBV27
j_gene: TRBJ1-6

CDR3nt: TGTGCCAGTAGGCCCGTGGCAGCGCGGGCTAATGAAAAACTGTTTTTT
CDR3aa: CASRPVAARANEKLFF
abundance: few
d_gene: NA
v_gene: TRBV19
j_gene: TRBJ1-4

CDR3nt: TGCAGTGCTAGAATGAGCTCCTATAATTCACCCCTCCACTTT
CDR3aa: CSARMSSYNSPLHF
abundance: NA
d_gene: NA
v_gene: TRBV20-1
j_gene: TRBJ1-6

CDR3nt: TGTGCCAGCAGTCGCGGCAGGGTTCAGCCCCAGCATTTT
CDR3aa: CASSRGRVQPQHF
abundance: NA
d_gene: NA
v_gene: TRBV6-1
j_gene: TRBJ1-5

CDR3nt: TGTGCCAGCAGCTTAAACGGGAGGGCAGGAGAGACCCAGTACTTC
CDR3aa: CASSLNGRAGETQYF
abundance: many
d_gene: TRBD2
v_gene: TRBV7-8
j_gene: TRBJ2-5

CDR3nt: TGTGCCAGCAGCCCAAAGGGACAGGGAATTTTTACCTACGAGCAGTTCTTC
CDR3aa: CASSPKGQGIFTYEQFF
abundance: NA
d_gene: TRBD1
v_gene: TRBV7-3
j_gene: TRBJ2-1

CDR3nt: TGTGCCAGCAGGAAAGGGGATTCCGGGGAGCTGTTTTTT
CDR3aa: CASRKGDSGELFF
abundance: many
d_gene: NA
v_gene: TRBV7-9
j_gene: TRBJ2-2

CDR3nt: TGTGCCAGCAGTTACTTAGGACAGGGGGCGCGGGCTAATGAAAAACTGTTTTTT
CDR3aa: CASSYLGQGARANEKLFF
abundance: few
d_gene: TRBD1
v_gene: TRBV6-9
j_gene: TRBJ1-4

CDR3nt: TGCGCCAGCAGCCGAGCCGGGAGGACGCACAATGAGCAGTTCTTC
CDR3aa: CASSRAGRTHNEQFF
abundance: NA
d_gene: TRBD2
v_gene: TRBV4-1
j_gene: TRBJ2-1

CDR3nt: TGTGCCAGCAGGTCCAAGCGGGAGTTGTATAACAATGAGCAGTTCTTC
CDR3aa: CASRSKRELYNNEQFF
abundance: many
d_gene: TRBD2
v_gene: TRBV5-8
j_gene: TRBJ2-1

CDR3nt: TGTGCCAGCAGTCAGGGGGCCACTGAAGCTTTCTTT
CDR3aa: CASSQGATEAFF
abundance: many
d_gene: TRBD1
v_gene: TRBV2
j_gene: TRBJ1-1

CDR3nt: TGTGCCAGCAGTTACGGCGGGCAGACCTACGAGCAGTACTTC
CDR3aa: CASSYGGQTYEQYF
abundance: few
d_gene: NA
v_gene: TRBV6-5
j_gene: TRBJ2-7

CDR3nt: TGTGCCAGCAGCTTGCGGGGCCTCAGCACAGATACGCAGTATTTT
CDR3aa: CASSLRGLSTDTQYF
abundance: NA
d_gene: NA
v_gene: TRBV5-5
j_gene: TRBJ2-3

CDR3nt: TGCGCCAGCAACTCAAACAGGGGGATTCAGGTGAGCACTGAAGCTTTCTTT
CDR3aa: CASNSNRGIQVSTEAFF
abundance: many
d_gene: TRBD1
v_gene: TRBV5-1
j_gene: TRBJ1-1

CDR3nt: TGCGCCAGCAGCTTACAGGGGGCGGTCGATCAGCCCCAGCATTTT
CDR3aa: CASSLQGAVDQPQHF
abundance: many
d_gene: TRBD1
v_gene: TRBV5-1
j_gene: TRBJ1-5

CDR3nt: TGCAGTGCCCGCGGGACAGGGGGCTACGAGCAGTACTTC
CDR3aa: CSARGTGGYEQYF
abundance: many
d_gene: TRBD1
v_gene: TRBV20-1
j_gene: TRBJ2-7

CDR3nt: TGTGCCTGGAGCCAGGCTGTTAGGCTATTTGAAGCTTTCTTT
CDR3aa: CAWSQAVRLFEAFF
abundance: many
d_gene: NA
v_gene: TRBV30
j_gene: TRBJ1-1

CDR3nt: TGTGCCAGCAGTCCCGGGAAAGGTTACTATGGCTACACCTTC
CDR3aa: CASSPGKGYYGYTF
abundance: NA
d_gene: NA
v_gene: TRBV6-1
j_gene: TRBJ1-2

CDR3nt: TGTGCCAGTAGTATAGGAATCTTCCGGACTAGCGGCTTCTACGAGCAGTACTTC
CDR3aa: CASSIGIFRTSGFYEQYF
abundance: NA
d_gene: TRBD2
v_gene: TRBV19
j_gene: TRBJ2-7

CDR3nt: TGTGCCAGCAGCTTAAGCTACAACTACGAGCAGTACTTC
CDR3aa: CASSLSYNYEQYF
abundance: NA
d_gene: NA
v_gene: TRBV7-9
j_gene: TRBJ2-7

CDR3nt: TGTGCCAGCACCCCTTCCGGGACGAGGTCACCAGATACGCAGTATTTT
CDR3aa: CASTPSGTRSPDTQYF
abundance: NA
d_gene: NA
v_gene: TRBV7-3
j_gene: TRBJ2-3

CDR3nt: TGCGCCAGCAGCTTGGTAGCTAGCGGGAGCTCGTCCTACAATGAGCAGTTCTTC
CDR3aa: CASSLVASGSSSYNEQFF
abundance: NA
d_gene: TRBD2
v_gene: TRBV5-1
j_gene: TRBJ2-1